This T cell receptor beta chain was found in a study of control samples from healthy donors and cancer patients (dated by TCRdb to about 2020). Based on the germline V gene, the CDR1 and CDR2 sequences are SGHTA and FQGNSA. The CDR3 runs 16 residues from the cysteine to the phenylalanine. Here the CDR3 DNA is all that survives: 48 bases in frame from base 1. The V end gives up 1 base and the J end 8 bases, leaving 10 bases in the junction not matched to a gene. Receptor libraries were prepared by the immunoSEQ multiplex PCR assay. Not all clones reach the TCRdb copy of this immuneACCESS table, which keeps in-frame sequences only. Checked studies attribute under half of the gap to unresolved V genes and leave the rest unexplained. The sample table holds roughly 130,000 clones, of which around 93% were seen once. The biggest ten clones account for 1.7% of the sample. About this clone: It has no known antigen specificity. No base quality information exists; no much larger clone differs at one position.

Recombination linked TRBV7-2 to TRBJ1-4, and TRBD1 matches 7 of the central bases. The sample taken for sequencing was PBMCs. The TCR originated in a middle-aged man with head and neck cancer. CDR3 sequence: CASSLVLGQGEEKLFF. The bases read TGTGCCAGCAGCTTAGTATTAGGGCAGGGGGAAGAAAAACTGTTTTTT.